Each of the 9 T cell receptor beta chains below was sequenced from the same sample in a study of immune heterogeneity within non-small cell lung tumors. Amplifying TCR beta CDR3 involved multiplex PCR carried out with 32 V and 13 J primers. One entry per CDR3 protein results from TCRdb running MiXCR on the multiplex PCR reads. The table lists about 5,700 distinct CDR3 sequences, around a fifth of them singletons. Genomic DNA extracted from bulk tumor tissue served as template. A total of 600 ng was used per sample. Surgery yielded several widely spaced biopsies per primary tumor. Undergoing curative surgery were patients whose non-small cell lung cancer was untreated and newly diagnosed. Sample: lung tumor tissue. All receptors derive from a woman in her sixties or seventies with non-small cell lung cancer.

By sample share, this clonotype is medium-sized. The genes are TRBV11-2 and TRBJ2-7; D is perhaps TRBD1 or TRBD2 (6 bases each). The ends were cut back, 8 bases at V and 6 bases at J, with 17 bases in the middle. This CDR3 has 13 amino acids. Germline V gene data show CDR1 as SGHAT and CDR2 as FQNNGV. CDR3 in amino acids: CASGVGGLFEQYF. The CDR3 nucleotides read TGTGCCAGCGGGGTAGGGGGGCTCTTCGAGCAGTACTTC.

Sample share makes this clonotype medium-sized. The V and J genes are TRBV12-3 or TRBV12-4 and TRBJ2-7, with 9 bases that match TRBD1. This CDR3 is built from 13 residues. The V and J ends lost 1 base and 5 bases, in that order; junction bases with no gene match: 0. In DNA form, the CDR3 reads TGTGCCAGCAGTTTAGGGACAGGGGACGAGCAGTACTTC. Protein: CASSLGTGDEQYF.

By proportion, this clonotype is medium-sized. The chain employs TRBV6-1 and TRBJ1-3, with TRBD1 matching over 7 bases. There are 17 residues in the CDR3. V lost 5 bases, J lost 0 bases, and 10 bases stayed unmatched. Per the germline V gene, CDR1 is MNHNS and CDR2 is SASEGT. The CDR3 nucleotides read TGTGCCAGCAGTAAAAAGTCGACAGGGAGCTCTGGAAACACCATATATTTT. Protein sequence: CASSKKSTGSSGNTIYF.

This clonotype is medium-sized within its sample. J is TRBJ2-5 and V is TRBV5-1, with TRBD2 identical over 10 bases. The CDR3 spans 13 residues. The germline V gene has CDR1 SGHRS and CDR2 YFSETQ. J was trimmed by 5 bases and V by 6 bases; bases with no gene match: 4. The DNA for the CDR3 is TGCGCCAGCACCCTAGCGGGAGAGGAGACCCAGTACTTC. It encodes CASTLAGEETQYF.

In its sample, this clonotype is medium-sized. This chain joins TRBV7-2 and TRBJ1-5; D remains ambiguous. CDR3 length: 15 residues. The germline V gene has CDR1 SGHTA and CDR2 FQGNSA. Trimming cost V 6 bases and J 3 bases, with 15 bases left between them. The CDR3 here is CASSKGGRYNQPQHF. CDR3 nucleotides: TGTGCCAGCAGTAAGGGCGGTAGATACAATCAGCCCCAGCATTTT.

Details on this clonotype: A read error may explain this, as a much larger clone is one base away. This chain uses TRBV7-2 with TRBJ1-6; 10 nucleotides line up with TRBD1. The CDR3 runs 15 residues. The germline V gene has CDR1 SGHTA and CDR2 FQGNSA. The CDR3 reads CASSLDGQGVSPLNF. The CDR3 bases are TGTGCCAGCAGCTTAGACGGACAGGGGGTTTCACCCCTCAACTTT. Looking up the rest from reference TRBV7-2 and TRBJ1-6 gives the full variable domain: GAGVSQSPSNKVTEKGKDVELRCDPISGHTALYWYRQSLGQGLEFLIYFQGNSAPDKSGLPSDRFSAERTGGSVSTLTIQRTQQEDSAVYLCASSLDGQGVSPLNFGNGTRLTVT.

By proportion, this clonotype is medium-sized (0.01 to 0.1%). J is TRBJ2-5 and V is TRBV2, with TRBD2 matching 9 bases. CDR1 is SNHLY and CDR2 is FYNNEI in the germline V gene. The CDR3 is 15 amino acids. J gave up 2 bases and V 6 bases, and 7 bases lay outside the gene matches. The chain's CDR3 is CASSHSGRTQETQYF. The CDR3, as DNA: TGTGCCAGCAGCCACAGCGGGAGGACACAAGAGACCCAGTACTTC.

In the case of this clonotype: One junction end disagrees with the germline gene, perhaps due to a read error. This CDR3 reads CDSSLAGGSSGSAGANVLTF. The CDR3, as DNA: TGTGACAGCAGCTTAGCGGGGGGGTCTAGCGGGAGCGCTGGGGCCAACGTCCTGACTTTC. The chain combines TRBV7-2 with TRBJ2-6, with 11 positions matching TRBD2. The CDR3 is 20 amino acids. The germline V gene encodes CDR1 SGHTA and CDR2 FQGNSA.

At least ten counts were recorded for this clonotype. V is TRBV12-3 or TRBV12-4 and J is TRBJ2-3; unclear D gene. This CDR3 spans 14 amino acids. Trimming removed 6 bases from V and 2 bases from J, with 12 bases in between. The CDR3 loop is CASSPRGNTDTQYF. CDR3 nucleotide sequence: TGTGCCAGCAGCCCCCGCGGAAACACAGATACGCAGTATTTT.